This passage covers 27 T cell receptor beta chains from one sample sequenced in a study of T-cell reconstitution after alpha-beta-depleted transplantation in children. As it was prepared, the TCRbeta library received unique molecular identifiers. MiXCR was run by TCRdb on the PCR reads, yielding one entry per CDR3 protein. The table lists approximately 520,000 distinct CDR3 sequences, about 31% of them singletons. The sample was PBMCs from the stem cell graft donor, taken from the stem cell graft. The receptors shown here come from a human donor who donated a stem cell graft to a child with aplastic anemia.

This chain links TRBV5-1 with TRBJ1-1; D may be TRBD1 (5 bases). V was clipped by 3 bases and J by 1 base, with 13 bases between them. Germline V gene data show CDR1 as SGHRS and CDR2 as YFSETQ. The CDR3 runs 15 residues. CDR3: CASSSSGTQNTEAFF. CDR3 in DNA: TGCGCCAGCAGCTCCTCCGGGACCCAGAACACTGAAGCTTTCTTT.

The chain uses TRBV5-1 and TRBJ1-2; weak D call: TRBD1 (6 bases). The V gene lost 2 bases and the J gene lost 4 bases, with 15 bases spanning the gap. CDR1 SGHRS and CDR2 YFSETQ come from the germline V gene. The CDR3 loop spans 15 amino acids. The CDR3 DNA reads TGCGCCAGCAGCTTCTCAAACAGGGTTGCCTATGGCTACACCTTC. This codes for CASSFSNRVAYGYTF.

The gene calls are TRBV20-1 and TRBJ2-5, with unresolved D. CDR1 and CDR2 from the germline V gene are DFQATT and SNEGSKA (reference sequence). The CDR3 loop spans 14 amino acids. The V end was cut by 0 bases, the J end by 1 base, with 9 bases between. In DNA form, the CDR3 reads TGCAGTGCTAGAGATGTAGTTGGCCAAGAGACCCAGTACTTC. Amino acid sequence: CSARDVVGQETQYF.

The V and J genes are TRBV7-2 and TRBJ1-1; no clear D gene. V was shortened by 2 bases and J by 2 bases, with 18 bases between the two germline ends. The CDR3 spans 17 residues. The V gene's germline CDR1 is SGHTA and CDR2 FQGNSA. CDR3 DNA sequence: TGTGCCAGCAGCTTACGTTCAGTAGGGCAGACAAACACTGAAGCTTTCTTT. It codes for CASSLRSVGQTNTEAFF.

There are a few counts of this clonotype. V gene TRBV29-1 combines with J gene TRBJ1-1; D not resolved. CDR3 length: 11 amino acids. Germline V gives CDR1 SQVTM, CDR2 ANQGSEA. The V and J ends lost 4 bases and 1 base respectively, with 4 bases between them. Here the CDR3 reads CSVGPNTEAFF. The CDR3 nucleotides read TGCAGCGTTGGGCCGAACACTGAAGCTTTCTTT.

V is TRBV25-1 and J is TRBJ2-1; 8 positions match TRBD2. J gave up 7 bases and V 4 bases, and 12 bases lay outside the gene matches. Germline V gives CDR1 MGHDK, CDR2 SYGVNS. This CDR3 comprises 16 residues. The CDR3 bases are TGTGCCAGCAGTGGGAGGAAGAGCGGGAGAGGTAATGAGCAGTTCTTC. It encodes CASSGRKSGRGNEQFF.

The V call is TRBV20-1, the J call TRBJ1-3; 7 nucleotides match TRBD1. This CDR3 has 14 amino acids. V was clipped by 3 bases and J by 2 bases; unmatched bases: 4. Germline V lookup: CDR1 DFQATT, CDR2 SNEGSKA (reference sequence). CDR3 residues: CSARAGGPGNTIYF. The CDR3 coding sequence is TGCAGTGCTAGGGCAGGGGGGCCTGGAAACACCATATATTTT.

J is TRBJ1-3 and V is TRBV20-1; the D gene is possibly TRBD1 (6 bases). Germline-derived CDR1 and CDR2 are DFQATT and SNEGSKA (reference sequence). The CDR3 extends over 15 amino acids. The V gene lost 6 bases and the J gene lost 2 bases, with 17 bases spanning the gap. In nucleotides, the CDR3 is TGCAGTGCGGAAAGCGGGAGACAGGCTGGAAACACCATATATTTT. Its translation: CSAESGRQAGNTIYF.

This clonotype was seen a handful of times. This sequence joins TRBV5-6 and TRBJ2-1; 9 bases are shared with TRBD2. Germline assignment: CDR1 SGHDT and CDR2 YYEEEE. The CDR3 is 15 amino acids. J gave up 8 bases and V 2 bases, and 8 bases lay outside the gene matches. CDR3 amino acids: CASSFRSGRADEQFF. For the CDR3, the DNA is TGTGCCAGCAGCTTCCGTAGCGGGAGAGCCGATGAGCAGTTCTTC.

J is TRBJ1-1 and V is TRBV20-1; 7 nucleotides match TRBD1. V dropped 5 bases and J dropped 1; count of bases not matched to a gene: 16. The CDR3 contains 17 residues. Germline values: CDR1 DFQATT, CDR2 SNEGSKA (reference sequence). The CDR3 here is CSAAPGQKNSGNTEAFF. In DNA form, the CDR3 reads TGCAGTGCTGCGCCGGGACAGAAGAACTCTGGGAACACTGAAGCTTTCTTT.

This clonotype showed up just once. The J gene is TRBJ1-5, the V gene TRBV10-3; D is ambiguous. Trimming took off 3 bases at V and 5 bases at J, with 8 bases between the two ends. Germline CDR1 is ENHRY and CDR2 is SYGVKD. The CDR3 totals 13 residues. CDR3 amino acids: CAISEGTDQPQHF. The CDR3 DNA reads as TGTGCCATCAGTGAAGGAACAGATCAGCCCCAGCATTTT.

The genes are TRBV7-9 and TRBJ2-2; 7 positions agree with TRBD2. This CDR3 is built from 17 residues. Germline CDR1 is SEHNR and CDR2 is FQNEAQ (reference sequence). V was pared by 0 bases and J by 9 bases, with 13 bases of the junction left unmatched. The CDR3 DNA is TGTGCCAGCAGCTTAGCCTACAGCGGGACCAGCCGGTGGGAGCTGTTTTTT. Its translation: CASSLAYSGTSRWELFF. The full variable domain, completed using reference TRBV7-9 and TRBJ2-2, is DTGVSQNPRHKITKRGQNVTFRCDPISEHNRLYWYRQTLGQGPEFLTYFQNEAQLEKSRLLSDRFSAERPKGSFSTLEIQRTEQGDSAMYLCASSLAYSGTSRWELFFGEGSRLTVL.

This rearrangement joins TRBV4-3 to TRBJ2-1, with 12 nucleotides matching TRBD2. Trimming removed 4 bases from V and 9 bases from J; junction bases left unmatched: 7. CDR1 and CDR2 (germline): LGHNA, YSLEER. The CDR3 loop spans 15 amino acids. This chain's CDR3 is CASSPSSGRAIEQFF. The CDR3 region has the DNA TGCGCCAGCAGCCCATCTAGCGGGAGGGCCATTGAGCAGTTCTTC.

The CDR3 nucleotides are TGTGCCAGCAGGCCGACAGGCGGGCTTGGCTACACCTTC. This sequence encodes CASRPTGGLGYTF. This chain uses TRBV6-1 with TRBJ1-2, with a possible D match to TRBD1 (6 bases). V lost 6 bases to trimming and J lost 7 bases, with 15 bases between them. The CDR3 totals 13 residues. Germline loops: CDR1 MNHNS, CDR2 SASEGT.

The J gene is TRBJ2-3, the V gene TRBV5-6; D may be TRBD1 (6 bases). V shed 4 bases and J shed 3 bases, with 15 bases lying between them. This CDR3 comprises 15 residues. In germline, CDR1 is SGHDT, CDR2 YYEEEE. CDR3 in DNA: TGTGCCAGCAGCCACAGGGTTGCAAATACAGATACGCAGTATTTT. Protein sequence: CASSHRVANTDTQYF.

This chain links TRBV10-3 with TRBJ1-2, with TRBD1 matching over 8 bases. This CDR3 has 14 amino acids. CDR1 is ENHRY and CDR2 is SYGVKD in the germline V gene. Germline trimming cut 3 bases from V and 6 bases from J; bases unmatched to any gene: 6. Here the CDR3 reads CAISERGQDHGYTF. The CDR3 nucleotides are TGTGCCATCAGTGAACGGGGACAGGACCATGGCTACACCTTC.

This clonotype was seen a few times. The CDR3: CASRFQYNEQFF. As DNA, the CDR3 is TGTGCCAGCCGGTTCCAGTACAATGAGCAGTTCTTC. This chain joins TRBV27 and TRBJ2-1; no definite D call. The CDR3 length is 12 residues. From germline, CDR1 is MNHEY and CDR2 SMNVEV (reference sequence). The V and J ends lost 8 bases and 4 bases respectively, with 9 bases between them.

This clonotype was seen just once. The genes are TRBV12-3 or TRBV12-4 and TRBJ2-1; maybe TRBD2 (6 bases). The V end lost 8 bases, the J end lost 7 bases, and 9 bases lay between the germline ends. This CDR3 spans 11 amino acids. CDR3 in amino acids: CASQSGNEQFF. CDR3 DNA: TGTGCCAGCCAAAGCGGGAATGAGCAGTTCTTC.

The V gene is TRBV21-1, the J gene TRBJ1-2; TRBD1 reflects the table's D call only, with no check against the DNA. TRBV21-1 is a documented pseudogene. The CDR3 sequence is 14 residues long. The CDR3 bases are TGTGCCAGCAGCAGCGGGACAATGGGATATGGCTACACCTTC. Translation gives CASSSGTMGYGYTF.

The chain is built from TRBV7-2 and TRBJ1-4; D gene ambiguous. Germline lookup yields CDR1 SGHTA and CDR2 FQGNSA. Trimming took 5 bases from V and 4 from J, leaving 11 bases between them. The CDR3 is 14 residues long. The CDR3 reads CASSPRQSNEKLFF. CDR3 nucleotide sequence: TGTGCCAGCAGCCCCAGGCAAAGTAATGAAAAACTGTTTTTT.

The V call is TRBV29-1, the J call TRBJ2-3; 7 nucleotides line up with TRBD2. The CDR3 consists of 15 residues. V was pared by 0 bases and J by 1 base, with 4 bases of the junction left unmatched. Germline V gene sequence: CDR1 SQVTM, CDR2 ANQGSEA. As DNA, the CDR3 is TGCAGCGTTGAAGAAGGACTAGGAGGCACAGATACGCAGTATTTT. This encodes CSVEEGLGGTDTQYF.

This clonotype is a singleton in its sample. In DNA, the CDR3 is TGCAGCGTGAGTCCGGGACCGAGGGATGGCTACACCTTC. Amino acids: CSVSPGPRDGYTF. The V gene is TRBV29-1, the J gene TRBJ1-2, with D tentatively TRBD1 (5 bases). This CDR3 comprises 13 residues. Germline loops: CDR1 SQVTM, CDR2 ANQGSEA. V was trimmed by 6 bases and J by 6 bases, leaving 17 bases between them.

The chain links TRBV29-1 to TRBJ1-3; D ambiguous. The germline gives CDR1 SQVTM, CDR2 ANQGSEA. The length of the CDR3 is 11 residues. The CDR3 spells CRAQFGNTIYF. CDR3 DNA sequence: TGCAGGGCCCAATTCGGAAACACCATATATTTT.

This clonotype was found a few times. The chain's CDR3 is CSAKGQMNTEAFF. The CDR3 bases are TGCAGTGCTAAGGGACAGATGAACACTGAAGCTTTCTTT. The chain has TRBV20-1 and TRBJ1-1; 7 bases align to TRBD1. CDR3 length equals 13 residues. Germline trimming cut 4 bases from V and 0 bases from J; bases unmatched to any gene: 2. The V gene's germline CDR1 is DFQATT and CDR2 SNEGSKA (reference sequence).

The genes are TRBV6-1 and TRBJ2-7; either TRBD1 or TRBD2 may supply D (6 bases each). Germline-derived CDR1 and CDR2 are MNHNS and SASEGT. This CDR3 has 14 amino acids. V lost 6 bases and J lost 0, with 12 bases in between. The CDR3 spells CASSGGHPSYEQYV. The CDR3 DNA follows: TGTGCCAGCAGCGGGGGACACCCCTCCTACGAGCAGTACGTC.

The V call is TRBV4-2, the J call TRBJ2-7, with D tentatively TRBD2 (6 bases). Germline V gene sequence: CDR1 LGHNA, CDR2 YNFKEQ. Trimming stripped 0 bases from V and 1 base from J, with 13 bases between. The CDR3 consists of 16 residues. In DNA, the CDR3 is TGTGCCAGCAGCCAAGAAATTGCGGGGAGTTCCTACGAGCAGTACTTC. This gives the protein CASSQEIAGSSYEQYF.

The gene calls are TRBV5-4 and TRBJ2-2; 13 bases align to TRBD2. The CDR3 loop spans 16 amino acids. Germline CDR1 and CDR2: SGHNT and YYREEE (reference sequence). Trimming took 4 bases from V and 4 from J; bases not matched to a gene: 4. CDR3 sequence (DNA): TGTGCCAGCAGCGGCGGACTAGCGGGAGCCACCGGGGAGCTGTTTTTT. Protein product: CASSGGLAGATGELFF.